This TCR beta chain was sequenced during a study of patients and donors after allogeneic stem cell transplantation. This clonotype has just a few counts. TCRdb independently ran MiXCR on the RT-PCR reads; one entry per CDR3 protein. The data hold 65,000 to 80,000 distinct CDR3 sequences, with roughly 29% observed a single time. What was sequenced was blood, either unsorted or a sorted T cell fraction (not recorded which). This TCR came from a human donor who was either an allogeneic HSCT recipient or a stem cell or donor lymphocyte infusion donor (not recorded which). It is not recorded whose cells these are; they may come from a transplant donor.

CDR3 residues: CASSISSRNHYNEQFF. DNA for the CDR3: TGTGCCAGCAGCATCTCAAGCCGAAATCACTACAATGAGCAGTTCTTC. The V call is TRBV9, the J call TRBJ2-1; D is undetermined. The ends were cut back, 4 bases at V and 3 bases at J, with 17 bases in the middle. The CDR3 length is 16 residues. The germline gives CDR1 SGDLS, CDR2 YYNGEE.